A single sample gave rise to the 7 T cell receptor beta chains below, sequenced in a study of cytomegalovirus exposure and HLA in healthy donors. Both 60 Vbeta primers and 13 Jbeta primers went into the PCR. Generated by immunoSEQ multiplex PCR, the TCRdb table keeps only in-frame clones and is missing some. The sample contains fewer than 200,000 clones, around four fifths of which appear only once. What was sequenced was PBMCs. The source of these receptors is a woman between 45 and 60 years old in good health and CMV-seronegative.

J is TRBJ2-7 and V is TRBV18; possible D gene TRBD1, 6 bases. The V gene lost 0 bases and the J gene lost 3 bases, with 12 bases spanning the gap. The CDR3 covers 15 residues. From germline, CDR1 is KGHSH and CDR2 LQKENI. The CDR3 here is CASSPPRTDLYEQYF. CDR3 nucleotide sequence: TGTGCCAGCTCACCACCCCGGACAGACCTCTACGAGCAGTACTTC.

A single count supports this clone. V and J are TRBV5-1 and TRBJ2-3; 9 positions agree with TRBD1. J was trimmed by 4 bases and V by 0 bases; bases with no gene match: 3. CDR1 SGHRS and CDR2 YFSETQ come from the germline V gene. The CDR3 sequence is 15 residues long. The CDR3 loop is CASSLAGQGADTQYF. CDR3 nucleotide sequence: TGCGCCAGCAGCTTGGCGGGACAGGGTGCAGATACGCAGTATTTT. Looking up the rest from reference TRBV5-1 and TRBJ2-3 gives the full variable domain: KAGVTQTPRYLIKTRGQQVTLSCSPISGHRSVSWYQQTPGQGLQFLFEYFSETQRNKGNFPGRFSGRQFSNSRSEMNVSTLELGDSALYLCASSLAGQGADTQYFGPGTRLTVL.

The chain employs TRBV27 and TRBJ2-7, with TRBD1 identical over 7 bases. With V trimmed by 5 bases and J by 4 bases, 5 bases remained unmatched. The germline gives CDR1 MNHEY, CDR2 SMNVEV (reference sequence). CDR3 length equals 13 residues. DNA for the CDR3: TGTGCCAGCAGTGTACAGGGGCGTTACGAGCAGTACTTC. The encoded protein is CASSVQGRYEQYF.

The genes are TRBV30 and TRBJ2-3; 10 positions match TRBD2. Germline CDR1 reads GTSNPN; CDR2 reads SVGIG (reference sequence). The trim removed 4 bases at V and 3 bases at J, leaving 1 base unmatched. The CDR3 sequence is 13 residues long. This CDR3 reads CAWTSGSTDTQYF. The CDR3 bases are TGTGCCTGGACTAGCGGGAGTACAGATACGCAGTATTTT. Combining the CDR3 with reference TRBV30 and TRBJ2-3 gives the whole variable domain SQTIHQWPATLVQPVGSPLSLECTVEGTSNPNLYWYRQAAGRGLQLLFYSVGIGQISSEVPQNLSASRPQDRQFILSSKKLLLSDSGFYLCAWTSGSTDTQYFGPGTRLTVL.

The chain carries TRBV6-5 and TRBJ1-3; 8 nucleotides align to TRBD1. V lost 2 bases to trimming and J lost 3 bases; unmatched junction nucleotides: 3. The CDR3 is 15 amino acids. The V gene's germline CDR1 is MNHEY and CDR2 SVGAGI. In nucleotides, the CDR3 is TGTGCCAGCAGTTACGACAGGGGAGTTGGAAACACCATATATTTT. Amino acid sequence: CASSYDRGVGNTIYF.

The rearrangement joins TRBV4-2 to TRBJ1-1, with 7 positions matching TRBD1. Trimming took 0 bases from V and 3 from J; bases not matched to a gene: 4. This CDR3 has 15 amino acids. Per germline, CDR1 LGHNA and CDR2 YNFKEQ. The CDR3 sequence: CASSQEAGGYTEAFF. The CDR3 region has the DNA TGTGCCAGCAGCCAAGAAGCAGGGGGATACACTGAAGCTTTCTTT.

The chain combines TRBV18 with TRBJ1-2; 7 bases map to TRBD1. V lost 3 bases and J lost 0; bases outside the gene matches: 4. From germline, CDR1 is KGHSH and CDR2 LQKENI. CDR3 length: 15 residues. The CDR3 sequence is CASSPGTASNYGYTF. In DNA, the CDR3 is TGTGCCAGCTCACCGGGGACAGCCTCTAACTATGGCTACACCTTC.